This entry is about one T cell receptor (beta chain). Antigen unknown. These data are taken from a study of shared clonotypes between healthy human individuals. Study findings and constraints: Generally, estimated richness proved larger in naive subsets than it did in memory subsets.

Assay: immunoSEQ multiplex PCR; the TCRdb copy retains only in-frame clones and omits some. Among approximately 1,000,000 clones listed, 60% to 80% were seen once. This CDR3 contains 14 residues. Germline values: CDR1 SGHNT, CDR2 YYREEE (reference sequence). The V segment lost 6 bases and the J segment 4 bases; nucleotides outside the gene matches: 6. The sequenced sample was memory CD4+ T cells from PBMCs. Subset specified: CD45RA-negative fraction. The chain links TRBV5-4 to TRBJ2-3; the match to TRBD1 covers 9 bases. The origin of this receptor is a man between 18 and 29 years old in good health. Some clones in this sample may be carry-over from other donors' samples. The CDR3 DNA sequence: TGTGCCAGCACTCGGACAGGGGTCCCAGATACGCAGTATTTT. Protein product: CASTRTGVPDTQYF.